This TCR beta chain comes out of a study of PD-1 blockade in mismatch repair-deficient tumors. In the study overall: All were previously treated, progressing patients with 12 mismatch repair-deficient cancer types.

The TCR-sequenced patients were a few responders to pembrolizumab. Produced via immunoSEQ multiplex PCR; TCRdb's table is partial and in-frame only. Of approximately 51,000 clones listed, over 75% are singletons. Germline V lookup: CDR1 SGHAT, CDR2 FQNNGV. Trimming removed 1 base from V and 5 bases from J, with 11 bases in between. The CDR3 sequence is 14 residues long. V gene TRBV11-2 combines with J gene TRBJ2-5; a possible D gene is TRBD2 (6 bases). The source was peripheral blood, collected approximately 18 weeks after starting pembrolizumab. The TCR sequence derives from an adult with mismatch repair-deficient cancer. CDR3 residues: CASSLGRLAETQYF. CDR3 DNA: TGTGCCAGCAGCTTAGGCAGGCTAGCGGAGACCCAGTACTTC.